This passage covers 30 T cell receptor beta chains from one sample sequenced in a study of T cells in Graves' hyperthyroidism and ophthalmopathy. It was RNA transcripts that yielded the amplified TCR beta CDR3 regions. In the first-round RT-PCR of the TCR CDR3, the HTBI primer set was used. TCRdb analysed the multiplex PCR reads with MiXCR anew, one entry per CDR3 protein. The data contain under 750,000 distinct CDR3 sequences, around 19% of them singletons. Sequencing was performed on blood. The receptors were sampled from a woman in her 50s with Graves' hyperthyroidism that later progressed to Graves' ophthalmopathy.

This clonotype was seen only a few times. The CDR3 spells CATSDPRRGYNEQFF. The CDR3 DNA reads as TGTGCCACCAGTGATCCAAGACGAGGCTACAATGAGCAGTTCTTC. The chain recombines TRBV24-1 with TRBJ2-1, with D unresolved. Germline CDR1 and CDR2: KGHDR and SFDVKD. Trimming took off 3 bases at V and 3 bases at J, with 11 bases between the two ends. The CDR3 covers 15 residues.

This clonotype was seen at least ten times. The gene calls are TRBV2 and TRBJ2-5; the match to TRBD1 covers 8 bases. The CDR3 totals 17 residues. CDR1 and CDR2 from the germline V gene are SNHLY and FYNNEI. The V and J ends lost 2 bases and 6 bases, in that order; junction bases with no gene match: 14. The CDR3 reads CASSESAFGQGAKTQYF. In DNA, the CDR3 is TGTGCCAGCAGTGAATCGGCGTTCGGGCAGGGGGCGAAGACCCAGTACTTC.

This clonotype was counted ten times or more. The chain couples TRBV18 to TRBJ2-7, with D perhaps matching TRBD2 (5 bases). The germline V gene encodes CDR1 KGHSH and CDR2 LQKENI. The CDR3 length is 14 residues. V gave up 3 bases and J gave up 2 bases, with 11 bases separating them. The CDR3 here is CASSPEDPAYEQYF. In DNA, the CDR3 is TGTGCCAGCTCACCGGAGGACCCAGCCTACGAGCAGTACTTC.

The rearrangement uses TRBV19 and TRBJ2-6, with D perhaps matching TRBD2 (5 bases). The V gene's germline CDR1 is LNHDA and CDR2 SQIVND (reference sequence). The V gene lost 1 base and the J gene lost 2 bases, with 12 bases spanning the gap. The CDR3 loop spans 17 amino acids. CDR3 coding DNA: TGTGCCAGTAGTATAGCCGGGGATCCCGCTGGGGCCAACGTCCTGACTTTC. It specifies CASSIAGDPAGANVLTF.

The J gene is TRBJ2-2, the V gene TRBV10-3; D is perhaps TRBD1 (5 bases). The V end was cut by 7 bases, the J end by 0 bases, with 12 bases between. The germline V gene has CDR1 ENHRY and CDR2 SYGVKD. The CDR3 covers 15 residues. The DNA of the CDR3 is TGTGCCATCAACCCGAGACAGACGAACACCGGGGAGCTGTTTTTT. Protein sequence: CAINPRQTNTGELFF.

This clonotype came up a few times. The V gene is TRBV18, the J gene TRBJ2-1; tentatively, D is TRBD1 (6 bases). Trimming took off 3 bases at V and 2 bases at J, with 17 bases between the two ends. The CDR3 contains 17 residues. Germline V CDR1 and CDR2: KGHSH, LQKENI. The CDR3: CASSPTLDRTAYNEQFF. The CDR3 DNA reads as TGTGCCAGCTCACCGACCTTAGACAGGACGGCCTACAATGAGCAGTTCTTC.

This clonotype was recorded only once. The chain has TRBV7-2 and TRBJ2-5; D gene ambiguous. V shed 5 bases and J shed 6 bases, with 19 bases lying between them. CDR1 and CDR2 (germline): SGHTA, FQGNSA. The CDR3 length is 15 residues. CDR3 loop: CASSPSPTNLQTQYF. In DNA form, the CDR3 reads TGTGCCAGCAGCCCATCTCCCACCAACCTCCAGACCCAGTACTTC.

Remarks on this clonotype: A single base separates this from a much larger clone, so it may be a read error. A read error is likely, as this CDR3 ends without the conserved phenylalanine or tryptophan. The CDR3 region is CASSEGTGDQPQHL. CDR3 sequence (DNA): TGTGCCAGCAGTGAGGGGACAGGAGATCAGCCCCAGCATCTT. The chain recombines TRBV2 with TRBJ1-5; 8 bases are shared with TRBD1. The V gene end was trimmed by 3 bases and the J gene end by 5 bases; junction bases not matched to a gene: 3. This CDR3 has 14 amino acids. Germline CDR1 reads SNHLY; CDR2 reads FYNNEI.

This clonotype was detected a few times. The chain couples TRBV12-3 or TRBV12-4 to TRBJ1-5; D might be TRBD1 (6 bases). Trimming removed 1 base from V and 5 bases from J, with 12 bases in between. This CDR3 is built from 15 residues. The CDR3 loop is CASSLGGGWDQPQHF. The CDR3 DNA follows: TGTGCCAGCAGTTTAGGTGGGGGCTGGGATCAGCCCCAGCATTTT.

Only a few counts were recorded for this clonotype. V gene TRBV19 combines with J gene TRBJ1-1; no definite D call. Looked up from germline, CDR1 is LNHDA and CDR2 is SQIVND (reference sequence). This CDR3 has 15 amino acids. The V and J ends lost 6 bases and 1 base respectively, with 15 bases between them. CDR3 in amino acids: CASSVFGRKNTEAFF. The CDR3 DNA sequence: TGTGCCAGTAGCGTTTTCGGACGGAAGAACACTGAAGCTTTCTTT.

The chain joins TRBV6-2 or TRBV6-3 to TRBJ2-2; maybe TRBD1 (5 bases). CDR1 and CDR2 from the germline V gene are MNHEY and SVGEGT. V shed 6 bases and J shed 5 bases, with 16 bases lying between them. The CDR3 runs to 15 residues. CDR3 loop: CASSLGAERTGELFF. CDR3 DNA: TGTGCCAGCAGCCTTGGGGCAGAAAGGACCGGGGAGCTGTTTTTT.

A few counts support this clonotype. This chain links TRBV19 with TRBJ2-1; TRBD1 or TRBD2 may be the D gene (5 bases each). V was shortened by 0 bases and J by 8 bases, with 14 bases between the two germline ends. The germline V gene has CDR1 LNHDA and CDR2 SQIVND (reference sequence). The CDR3 runs 15 residues. The CDR3 region is CASSIDPSRDDEQFF. The CDR3, as DNA: TGTGCCAGTAGTATAGATCCGTCCCGGGACGATGAGCAGTTCTTC.

This clonotype was observed many times. The rearrangement joins TRBV5-1 to TRBJ1-2; the D gene is possibly TRBD1 (6 bases). The CDR3 sequence is 14 residues long. CDR1 and CDR2 (germline): SGHRS, YFSETQ. The ends were cut back, 3 bases at V and 3 bases at J, with 12 bases in the middle. CDR3 in DNA: TGCGCCAGCAGCTCGCGGGGGCGGGACTATGGCTACACCTTC. It codes for CASSSRGRDYGYTF.

The chain links TRBV5-1 to TRBJ2-3; the match to TRBD1 covers 9 bases. The CDR3 is 18 residues long. With V trimmed by 3 bases and J by 6 bases, 17 bases remained unmatched. CDR1 SGHRS and CDR2 YFSETQ come from the germline V gene. CDR3 DNA sequence: TGCGCCAGCAGCTCTCCTCCTTCAACAGGGGGCGACTTGGATACGCAGTATTTT. Its protein is CASSSPPSTGGDLDTQYF.

The gene calls are TRBV15 and TRBJ2-5; D unresolved. V dropped 1 base and J dropped 2 bases, with 8 bases sitting between them. This CDR3 contains 14 residues. Germline CDR1 and CDR2: LNHNV and YYDKDF (reference sequence). CDR3 coding DNA: TGTGCCACCAGCAGAGTCTTAGGGCAAGAGACCCAGTACTTC. Its protein is CATSRVLGQETQYF.

The rearrangement uses TRBV10-3 and TRBJ2-3, with D possibly TRBD2 on 5 matching bases. V lost 10 bases and J 5 bases, leaving 16 bases between the germline ends. The CDR3 length is 13 residues. Germline CDR1 is ENHRY and CDR2 is SYGVKD. In DNA form, the CDR3 reads TGTGCCACCGTTGGAGGTCTCGAAGATACGCAGTATTTT. Protein product: CATVGGLEDTQYF.

The chain joins TRBV7-6 to TRBJ2-1; possibly TRBD1 for D (6 bases). From germline, CDR1 is SGHVS and CDR2 FNYEAQ. This CDR3 comprises 16 residues. V lost 5 bases, J lost 7 bases, and 21 bases lay in between. The CDR3 nucleotides are TGTGCCAGCAGCAGCCTCCAGGGGATGCTTGGGAATGAGCAGTTCTTC. Translation gives CASSSLQGMLGNEQFF.

This clonotype was recorded once. The chain joins TRBV7-9 to TRBJ1-4; no reliable D call. The V end lost 8 bases, the J end lost 4 bases, and 11 bases lay between the germline ends. The CDR3 extends over 13 amino acids. Germline-derived CDR1 and CDR2 are SEHNR and FQNEAQ (reference sequence). CDR3 in amino acids: CASGGRDNEKLFF. The CDR3 DNA reads as TGTGCCAGCGGAGGGAGGGATAATGAAAAACTGTTTTTT.

This clonotype was counted a few times. The chain joins TRBV27 to TRBJ1-2, with D maybe TRBD1 (6 bases). Trimming stripped 5 bases from V and 0 bases from J, with 16 bases between. The CDR3 loop spans 16 amino acids. CDR1 MNHEY and CDR2 SMNVEV come from the germline V gene (reference sequence). This CDR3 is CASSVSRDTPNYGYTF. The CDR3 DNA is TGTGCCAGCAGTGTCTCCCGGGACACGCCTAACTATGGCTACACCTTC.

This clonotype was observed a handful of times. The chain employs TRBV6-2 or TRBV6-3 and TRBJ2-1, with D possibly TRBD2 on 7 matching bases. The CDR3 loop spans 15 amino acids. CDR1 is MNHEY and CDR2 is SVGEGT in the germline V gene. The V end was cut by 3 bases, the J end by 8 bases, with 17 bases between. The CDR3 nucleotides read TGTGCCAGCAGTTATGCGGGCAGGGGAGGGGATGAGCAGTTCTTC. It specifies CASSYAGRGGDEQFF.

The table lists this clonotype with many counts. V is TRBV2 and J is TRBJ1-2; no clear D gene. The germline V gene encodes CDR1 SNHLY and CDR2 FYNNEI. V was cut by 6 bases and J by 0 bases, with 8 bases left in between. This CDR3 spans 13 amino acids. CDR3 bases: TGTGCCAGCAGGGACTTGACTAACTATGGCTACACCTTC. Amino acids: CASRDLTNYGYTF.

V is TRBV7-8 and J is TRBJ1-4; D is ambiguous. CDR1 and CDR2 from the germline V gene are SGHVS and FQNEAQ. Trimming shortened V by 5 bases and J by 0 bases, and 13 bases separated the two germline ends. The CDR3 sequence is 16 residues long. Here the CDR3 reads CASSKERIATNEKLFF. The CDR3 DNA sequence: TGTGCCAGCAGCAAAGAGCGAATTGCAACTAATGAAAAACTGTTTTTT.

The chain employs TRBV6-1 and TRBJ1-4, with TRBD1 matching 12 bases. Germline loops: CDR1 MNHNS, CDR2 SASEGT. J gave up 8 bases and V 0 bases, and 4 bases lay outside the gene matches. CDR3 length: 16 residues. CDR3 sequence (DNA): TGTGCCAGCAGTGAAGCGAGGGGACAGGGGGCGGAAAAACTGTTTTTT. Translation: CASSEARGQGAEKLFF.

This chain uses TRBV9 with TRBJ1-2; 10 bases fit TRBD1. CDR3 length equals 16 residues. V trimming: 9 bases; J trimming: 4 bases; junction bases outside the gene matches: 15. CDR1 and CDR2 from the germline V gene are SGDLS and YYNGEE. The chain's CDR3 is CANRKTTGGAVYGYTF. The CDR3 region has the DNA TGTGCCAACAGAAAAACGACAGGGGGCGCGGTCTATGGCTACACCTTC.

This clonotype appeared many times. The chain has TRBV3-1 and TRBJ2-5, with TRBD1 identical over 12 bases. The junction had 13 bases not matched to a gene; V was cut back by 6 bases and J by 5 bases. The CDR3 consists of 17 residues. In germline, CDR1 is LGHDT, CDR2 YNNKEL (reference sequence). CDR3 region: CASRKPGQGAGRETQYF. CDR3 nucleotides: TGTGCCAGCAGGAAACCGGGACAGGGGGCAGGGAGGGAGACCCAGTACTTC.

A single count supports this clonotype. J is TRBJ2-1 and V is TRBV7-2; tentatively, D is TRBD2 (7 bases). The V gene lost 3 bases and the J gene lost 7 bases, with 22 bases spanning the gap. The germline CDR1 and CDR2 sequences are SGHTA and FQGNSA. This CDR3 is 17 amino acids long. DNA of the CDR3: TGTGCCAGCAGCTTGGATTTTAGGGGGGGGGCTCAGAATGAGCAGTTCTTC. Protein: CASSLDFRGGAQNEQFF.

This clonotype was counted a few times. This sequence joins TRBV6-1 and TRBJ1-2, with 9 nucleotides matching TRBD1. Germline V gene lookup returns CDR1 MNHNS and CDR2 SASEGT. The junction had 13 bases not matched to a gene; V was cut back by 10 bases and J by 4 bases. CDR3 length: 15 residues. CDR3 protein: CATSSSGTGLYGYTF. DNA for the CDR3: TGTGCCACTTCCTCCTCTGGGACAGGGCTCTATGGCTACACCTTC.

The DNA of the CDR3 is TGTGCCAGTAGACAGTCGCGTGGGATCGGAAACACCATATATTTT. Translating gives CASRQSRGIGNTIYF. The V call is TRBV19, the J call TRBJ1-3, with D unresolved. The V end lost 6 bases, the J end lost 4 bases, and 16 bases lay between the germline ends. Per the germline V gene, CDR1 is LNHDA and CDR2 is SQIVND (reference sequence). This CDR3 contains 15 residues.

The chain recombines TRBV27 with TRBJ2-2, with 10 bases identical to TRBD1. V lost 4 bases to trimming and J lost 6 bases; unmatched junction nucleotides: 8. Germline CDR1 reads MNHEY; CDR2 reads SMNVEV (reference sequence). The CDR3 loop spans 16 amino acids. CDR3 nucleotide sequence: TGTGCCAGCAGTTCGGGACAGGGGAGTTGGTCCGGGGAGCTGTTTTTT. Its protein product is CASSSGQGSWSGELFF.

This clonotype was found many times. J is TRBJ1-2 and V is TRBV3-1; D unclear. The CDR3 runs to 18 residues. With 4 bases removed from V and 2 bases from J, the gap between germline ends came to 23 bases. CDR1 is LGHDT and CDR2 is YNNKEL in the germline V gene (reference sequence). The CDR3 region has the DNA TGTGCCAGCAGCCGCGTCAGCAGAGAAGGCACCTTAAACTATGGCTACACCTTC. It yields the protein CASSRVSREGTLNYGYTF.